This TCR beta chain stems from a study of response to subunit inactivated influenza vaccine. Study results and limitations: Authors suggested few new T cells are recruited by each seasonal influenza vaccination.

TCRdb recomputed calls from the RT-PCR reads with MiXCR, one row per CDR3 protein. Among 200,000 to 250,000 distinct CDR3 sequences listed, more than 10% were seen once. Note on this clonotype: Its antigen is still unknown.

Sequencing was performed on non-naive T cells sorted from PBMCs, taken around 15 days before vaccination. The source is a man aged 50 or older who received an inactivated influenza vaccine.

The CDR3 is CASSLGAATGELFF. CDR3 in DNA: TGTGCCAGCAGTTTAGGGGCGGCCACCGGGGAGCTGTTTTTT. This sequence joins TRBV7-3 and TRBJ2-2; maybe TRBD1 (5 bases). Germline V lookup: CDR1 SGHTA, CDR2 FQGTGA. The ends were cut back, 6 bases at V and 4 bases at J, with 12 bases in the middle. This CDR3 region has 14 residues.